This T cell receptor beta chain was obtained from a study of blood T cell repertoires in COVID-19. In the study overall: Whether acute or convalescent, the COVID-19 samples came from the United States, Italy and Spain.

This clone was picked up one time. The V and J ends lost 5 bases and 4 bases, in that order; junction bases with no gene match: 6. The CDR3 covers 15 residues. From germline, CDR1 is SGHVS and CDR2 FNYEAQ. The repertoire was sequenced with immunoSEQ multiplex PCR; TCRdb's copy has only in-frame clones and lacks some. This sample has 250,000 to 300,000 clones, with approximately 91% found just once. Participants spanned ages about 18 to 90 years and resided in fewer than 30 US areas. The rearrangement links TRBV7-6 to TRBJ2-1, with 9 bases matching TRBD2. The sequenced material came from PBMCs or T cells enriched from blood (not recorded which). This TCR came from a woman in her forties who had recovered from COVID-19. CDR3 bases: TGTGCCAGCAGCATACTAGCGGGCCCTTACAATGAGCAGTTCTTC. Its translation is CASSILAGPYNEQFF.